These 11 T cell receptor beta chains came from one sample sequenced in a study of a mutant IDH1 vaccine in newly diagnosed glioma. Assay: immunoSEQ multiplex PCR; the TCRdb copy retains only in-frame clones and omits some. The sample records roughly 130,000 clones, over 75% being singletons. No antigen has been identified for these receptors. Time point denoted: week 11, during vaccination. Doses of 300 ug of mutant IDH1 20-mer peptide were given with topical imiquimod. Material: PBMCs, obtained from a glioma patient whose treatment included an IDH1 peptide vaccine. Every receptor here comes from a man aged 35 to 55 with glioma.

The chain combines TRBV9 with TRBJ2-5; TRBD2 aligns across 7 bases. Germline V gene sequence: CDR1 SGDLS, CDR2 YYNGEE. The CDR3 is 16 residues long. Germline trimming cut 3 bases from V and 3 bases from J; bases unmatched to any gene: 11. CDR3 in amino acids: CASSARSGRAEETQYF. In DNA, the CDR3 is TGTGCCAGCAGCGCCCGATCAGGGAGGGCTGAAGAGACCCAGTACTTC.

The chain's CDR3 is CASSQEQGRHYGYTF. The DNA of the CDR3 is TGCGCCAGCAGCCAAGAACAGGGAAGACATTATGGCTACACCTTC. The chain combines TRBV4-3 with TRBJ1-2; tentatively, D is TRBD1 (6 bases). Germline CDR1 LGHNA, CDR2 YSLEER. The V gene lost 0 bases and the J gene lost 5 bases, with 13 bases spanning the gap. CDR3 size: 15 residues.

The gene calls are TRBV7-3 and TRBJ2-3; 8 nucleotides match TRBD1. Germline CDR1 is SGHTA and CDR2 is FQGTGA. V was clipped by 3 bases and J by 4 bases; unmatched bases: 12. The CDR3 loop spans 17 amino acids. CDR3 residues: CASSLRGYGQGADTQYF. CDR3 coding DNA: TGTGCCAGCAGCTTGCGAGGGTACGGACAGGGTGCAGATACGCAGTATTTT.

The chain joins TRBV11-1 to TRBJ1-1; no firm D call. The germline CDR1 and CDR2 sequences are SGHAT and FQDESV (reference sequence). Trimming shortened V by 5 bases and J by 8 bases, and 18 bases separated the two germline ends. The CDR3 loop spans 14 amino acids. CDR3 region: CASSRQSLPGEAFF. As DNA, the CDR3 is TGTGCCAGCAGCCGACAAAGCTTGCCTGGGGAAGCTTTCTTT.

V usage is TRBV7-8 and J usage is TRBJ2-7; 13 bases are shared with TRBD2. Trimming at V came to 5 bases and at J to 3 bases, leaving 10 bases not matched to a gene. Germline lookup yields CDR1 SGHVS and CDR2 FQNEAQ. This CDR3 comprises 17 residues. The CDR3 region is CASSQTSGGSEFYEQYF. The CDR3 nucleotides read TGTGCCAGCAGCCAGACTAGCGGGGGGTCGGAATTCTACGAGCAGTACTTC. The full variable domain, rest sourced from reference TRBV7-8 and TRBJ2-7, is GAGVSQSPRYKVAKRGQDVALRCDPISGHVSLFWYQQALGQGPEFLTYFQNEAQLDKSGLPSDRFFAERPEGSVSTLKIQRTQQEDSAVYLCASSQTSGGSEFYEQYFGPGTRLTVT.

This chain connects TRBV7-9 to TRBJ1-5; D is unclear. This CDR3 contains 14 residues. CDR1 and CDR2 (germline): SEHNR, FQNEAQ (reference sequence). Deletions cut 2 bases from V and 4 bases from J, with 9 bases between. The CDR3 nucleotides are TGTGCCAGCAGCTTACCCGGCTATAATCAGCCCCAGCATTTT. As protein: CASSLPGYNQPQHF.

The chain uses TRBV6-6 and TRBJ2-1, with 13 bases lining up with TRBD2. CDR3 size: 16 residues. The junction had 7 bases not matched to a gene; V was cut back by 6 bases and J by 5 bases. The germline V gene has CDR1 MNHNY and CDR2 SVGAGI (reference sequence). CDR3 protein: CASRRPGLAGNNEQFF. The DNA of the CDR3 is TGTGCCAGCAGGAGACCGGGACTAGCGGGAAACAATGAGCAGTTCTTC.

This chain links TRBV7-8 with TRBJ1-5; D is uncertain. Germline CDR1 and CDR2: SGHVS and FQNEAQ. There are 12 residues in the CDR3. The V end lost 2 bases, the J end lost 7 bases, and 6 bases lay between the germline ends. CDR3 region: CASSLTAQPQHF. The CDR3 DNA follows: TGTGCCAGCAGCTTAACAGCCCAGCCCCAGCATTTT.

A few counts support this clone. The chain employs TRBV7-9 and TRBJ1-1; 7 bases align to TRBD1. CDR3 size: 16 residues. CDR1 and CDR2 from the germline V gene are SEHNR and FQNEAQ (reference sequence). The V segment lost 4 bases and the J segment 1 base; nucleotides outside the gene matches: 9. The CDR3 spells CASSSRDRVANTEAFF. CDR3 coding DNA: TGTGCCAGCAGCTCCCGCGACAGGGTGGCGAACACTGAAGCTTTCTTT.

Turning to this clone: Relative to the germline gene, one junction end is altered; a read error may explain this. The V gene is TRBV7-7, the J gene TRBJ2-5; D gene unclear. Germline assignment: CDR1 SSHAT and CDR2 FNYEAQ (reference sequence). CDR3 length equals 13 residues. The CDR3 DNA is TGTGCTAGCAGCTTGGAAAACCGTGCTACCCAGTACTTC. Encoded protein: CASSLENRATQYF.

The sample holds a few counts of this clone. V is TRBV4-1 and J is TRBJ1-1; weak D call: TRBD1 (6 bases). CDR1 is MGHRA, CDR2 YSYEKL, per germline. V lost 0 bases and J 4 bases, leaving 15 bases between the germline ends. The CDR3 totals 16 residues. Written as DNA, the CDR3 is TGCGCCAGCAGCCAAGAGGGGGCGCGCCAAAGCACTGAAGCTTTCTTT. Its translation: CASSQEGARQSTEAFF.